This T cell receptor (beta chain) originates from a study of technical replicates of blood from a handful of donors. Clones were read by immunoSEQ multiplex PCR, and TCRdb kept only the in-frame ones, dropping some. The table has 74,000 or so clones, just under 95% seen once. CDR1 and CDR2 from the germline V gene are SGHRS and YFSETQ. This CDR3 region has 15 residues. V was pared by 2 bases and J by 2 bases, with 2 bases of the junction left unmatched. This rearrangement joins TRBV5-1 to TRBJ2-1, with 9 bases fitting TRBD2. The sample taken for sequencing was T cells isolated from PBMCs. This sequence originates from a human donor in good health. CDR3 loop: CASSLAGGTYNEQFF. The CDR3 region has the DNA TGCGCCAGCAGCTTAGCGGGAGGAACCTACAATGAGCAGTTCTTC.